The 25 T cell receptor beta chains given below trace back to one sample, sequenced in a study of identical twins. MiXCR was run by TCRdb on the 5' RACE reads, yielding one entry per CDR3 protein. This table has about 150,000 distinct CDR3 sequences, under 4.5% appearing once. The material sequenced was memory T cells sorted from blood. The receptor source for this set is a man aged 18 to 30 in good health.

This clonotype was seen at least ten times. The CDR3 sequence: CATSDPPLAGDNNEQFF. The CDR3 DNA reads TGTGCCACCAGTGACCCCCCACTAGCGGGAGACAACAATGAGCAGTTCTTC. The J gene is TRBJ2-1, the V gene TRBV24-1, with 11 positions matching TRBD2. In germline, CDR1 is KGHDR, CDR2 SFDVKD. The CDR3 extends over 17 amino acids. Trimming cost V 4 bases and J 5 bases; bases outside gene matches: 9.

This clonotype was recorded many times. This rearrangement joins TRBV18 to TRBJ2-1; TRBD1 might be the D (6 bases). CDR3 size: 17 residues. Germline CDR1 and CDR2: KGHSH and LQKENI. V lost 3 bases, J lost 7 bases, and 22 bases lay in between. The DNA for the CDR3 is TGTGCCAGCTCACCGACAAACGGACTGTTGGACAGTAATGAGCAGTTCTTC. Its translation: CASSPTNGLLDSNEQFF.

The sample holds many counts of this clonotype. The chain recombines TRBV27 with TRBJ2-3, with D maybe TRBD1 (6 bases). With 7 bases removed from V and 3 bases from J, the gap between germline ends came to 14 bases. The CDR3 extends over 14 amino acids. Germline loops: CDR1 MNHEY, CDR2 SMNVEV (reference sequence). CDR3 in amino acids: CASTLGTGTDTQYF. CDR3 DNA: TGTGCCAGCACCTTGGGAACAGGGACAGATACGCAGTATTTT.

This clonotype was recorded many times. The chain couples TRBV27 to TRBJ2-2; 7 positions agree with TRBD2. Looked up from germline, CDR1 is MNHEY and CDR2 is SMNVEV (reference sequence). J lost 6 bases, V lost 2 bases, and 6 bases had no gene match. The CDR3 runs to 15 residues. CDR3 DNA sequence: TGTGCCAGCAGTTTAAGCCTAGCGGTCCCCGGGGAGCTGTTTTTT. It is translated as CASSLSLAVPGELFF.

This clonotype was observed at least ten times. In DNA, the CDR3 is TGCGCCAGCAGCTTGAAGTGGGACTCCTACAATGAGCAGTTCTTC. Translating gives CASSLKWDSYNEQFF. The V call is TRBV5-1, the J call TRBJ2-1; no firm D call. The CDR3 contains 15 residues. Trimming cost V 1 base and J 0 bases, with 8 bases left between them. CDR1 SGHRS and CDR2 YFSETQ come from the germline V gene.

This clonotype was picked up many times. The chain carries TRBV10-3 and TRBJ2-7; TRBD2 matches 10 bases. The ends lost 9 bases at V and 5 bases at J; junction bases unmatched: 10. The CDR3 sequence is 14 residues long. CDR1 and CDR2 (germline): ENHRY, SYGVKD. The CDR3 loop is CAISDPSGRDEQYF. In DNA, the CDR3 is TGTGCCATTTCCGACCCTAGCGGGAGAGACGAGCAGTACTTC.

The V call is TRBV5-1, the J call TRBJ2-1; 9 bases are a match to TRBD2. The junction had 5 bases not matched to a gene; V was cut back by 5 bases and J by 8 bases. Germline lookup yields CDR1 SGHRS and CDR2 YFSETQ. There are 13 residues in the CDR3. The CDR3 bases are TGCGCCAGCAGGGGTAGCGGGAGCGATGAGCAGTTCTTC. This translates into CASRGSGSDEQFF. Full variable domain (remainder filled in from reference TRBV5-1 and TRBJ2-1): KAGVTQTPRYLIKTRGQQVTLSCSPISGHRSVSWYQQTPGQGLQFLFEYFSETQRNKGNFPGRFSGRQFSNSRSEMNVSTLELGDSALYLCASRGSGSDEQFFGPGTRLTVL.

Many counts were recorded for this clonotype. The chain carries TRBV14 and TRBJ1-1; the match to TRBD1 covers 9 bases. The V gene end was trimmed by 2 bases and the J gene end by 7 bases; junction bases not matched to a gene: 8. The CDR3 is 15 amino acids. Germline V gene data show CDR1 as SGHDN and CDR2 as FVKESK. The CDR3 here is CASSQLGTGLFEAFF. CDR3 bases: TGTGCCAGCAGCCAACTTGGGACAGGGTTATTTGAAGCTTTCTTT.

This clonotype was observed at least ten times. The V gene is TRBV10-1, the J gene TRBJ2-2, with D possibly TRBD2 on 6 matching bases. Germline loops: CDR1 WNHNN, CDR2 SYGVQD (reference sequence). The CDR3 contains 15 residues. V dropped 2 bases and J dropped 4 bases, with 11 bases sitting between them. DNA for the CDR3: TGCGCCAGCAGTGAGGGGACTGGGGGCACCGGGGAGCTGTTTTTT. Translating it yields CASSEGTGGTGELFF.

At least ten counts were recorded for this clonotype. J is TRBJ2-5 and V is TRBV5-1, with TRBD2 as a possible D gene (5 bases). The V end was cut by 5 bases, the J end by 5 bases, with 19 bases between. Germline V lookup: CDR1 SGHRS, CDR2 YFSETQ. This CDR3 spans 15 amino acids. As DNA, the CDR3 is TGCGCCAGCAGAACGGCGGGCGGAACATCGGAGACCCAGTACTTC. Amino acid sequence: CASRTAGGTSETQYF. The full variable domain, in which reference TRBV5-1 and TRBJ2-5 provide the parts outside the CDR3, is KAGVTQTPRYLIKTRGQQVTLSCSPISGHRSVSWYQQTPGQGLQFLFEYFSETQRNKGNFPGRFSGRQFSNSRSEMNVSTLELGDSALYLCASRTAGGTSETQYFGPGTRLLVL.

This clonotype was observed many times. This sequence joins TRBV10-3 and TRBJ2-7; D is unclear. V was cut by 0 bases and J by 2 bases, with 2 bases left in between. This CDR3 has 12 residues. The germline V gene has CDR1 ENHRY and CDR2 SYGVKD. The CDR3 here is CAISESAYEQYF. Written as DNA, the CDR3 is TGTGCCATCAGTGAGTCGGCCTACGAGCAGTACTTC.

This clonotype was seen repeatedly, ten times or more. The DNA for the CDR3 is TGTGCCAGCAGCCCCCGGACTAGCGGGCCCTACGAGCAGTACGTC. Its translation is CASSPRTSGPYEQYV. The genes are TRBV5-6 and TRBJ2-7; TRBD2 agrees at 11 bases. CDR1 is SGHDT and CDR2 is YYEEEE in the germline V gene. Trimming cost V 4 bases and J 2 bases; bases outside gene matches: 5. This CDR3 has 15 residues.

This clonotype was seen at least ten times. The V call is TRBV29-1, the J call TRBJ2-1, with 8 bases aligning to TRBD1. V lost 0 bases to trimming and J lost 4 bases; unmatched junction nucleotides: 8. Germline V gene sequence: CDR1 SQVTM, CDR2 ANQGSEA. The CDR3 sequence is 16 residues long. CDR3 nucleotide sequence: TGCAGCGTTGAAGATCCTCGGACAGGGATGTACAATGAGCAGTTCTTC. Translating it yields CSVEDPRTGMYNEQFF.

This clonotype was seen at least ten times. V gene TRBV5-1 combines with J gene TRBJ2-3, with 7 bases that match TRBD1. Germline lookup yields CDR1 SGHRS and CDR2 YFSETQ. CDR3 length: 13 amino acids. The junction had 5 bases not matched to a gene; V was cut back by 4 bases and J by 6 bases. The CDR3 region is CASSTDRLDTQYF. As DNA, the CDR3 is TGCGCCAGCAGCACGGACAGGCTCGATACGCAGTATTTT.

This clonotype was counted between two and nine times. This sequence joins TRBV6-1 and TRBJ2-3, with 9 nucleotides matching TRBD2. CDR1 and CDR2 (germline): MNHNS, SASEGT. V lost 3 bases to trimming and J lost 8 bases; unmatched junction nucleotides: 3. The CDR3 loop spans 13 amino acids. In nucleotides, the CDR3 is TGTGCCAGCAGTGATAGCGGGAGTGGTACGCAGTATTTT. Translated, it gives CASSDSGSGTQYF.

This clonotype was detected ten times or more. The V call is TRBV24-1, the J call TRBJ2-2, with a weak D call TRBD1 (6 bases). This CDR3 has 14 amino acids. Trimming removed 5 bases at V and 5 bases at J, with 11 bases between. Germline CDR1 and CDR2: KGHDR and SFDVKD. CDR3 nucleotide sequence: TGTGCCACCAGTGGTCAAACAGGGACCGGGGAGCTGTTTTTT. Translation gives CATSGQTGTGELFF.

This clonotype showed up just a few times. The J gene is TRBJ1-6, the V gene TRBV11-1; D is undetermined. CDR3 length: 19 amino acids. Trimming pared 5 bases from V and 9 bases from J, leaving 29 bases between. The germline CDR1 and CDR2 sequences are SGHAT and FQDESV (reference sequence). CDR3 sequence reads: CASSPRTGEGRGNRSPLHF. CDR3 nucleotides: TGTGCCAGCAGCCCCCGGACTGGGGAGGGTCGAGGCAACCGTTCACCCCTCCACTTT. The full variable domain, with the rest looked up from reference TRBV11-1 and TRBJ1-6, is EAEVAQSPRYKITEKSQAVAFWCDPISGHATLYWYRQILGQGPELLVQFQDESVVDDSQLPKDRFSAERLKGVDSTLKIQPAELGDSAMYLCASSPRTGEGRGNRSPLHFGNGTRLTVT.

The sample holds many counts of this clonotype. This chain uses TRBV5-1 with TRBJ2-7, with TRBD2 matching over 8 bases. Germline V CDR1 and CDR2: SGHRS, YFSETQ. Trimming cost V 4 bases and J 6 bases; bases outside gene matches: 6. This CDR3 has 13 amino acids. The CDR3 DNA sequence: TGCGCCAGCAGCGAGACTAGCGCCGGCGAGCAGTACGTC. Its protein product is CASSETSAGEQYV.

This clonotype has at least ten counts. The chain links TRBV6-2 or TRBV6-3 to TRBJ1-4; D call uncertain. Germline V gene data show CDR1 as MNHEY and CDR2 as SVGEGT. The CDR3 totals 12 residues. V was trimmed by 4 bases and J by 8 bases, leaving 8 bases between them. CDR3 DNA sequence: TGTGCCAGCAGTTCTGTGGGAGAAAAACTGTTTTTT. Its protein is CASSSVGEKLFF.

This clonotype was recorded a few times. The chain combines TRBV14 with TRBJ2-7; 7 bases map to TRBD2. Germline CDR1 is SGHDN and CDR2 is FVKESK. CDR3 length: 16 amino acids. V lost 4 bases to trimming and J lost 2 bases; unmatched junction nucleotides: 11. The CDR3 is CASSPFGGSGAYEQYF. The CDR3 coding sequence is TGTGCCAGCAGCCCCTTTGGCGGGAGCGGGGCCTACGAGCAGTACTTC.

This clonotype was counted many times. The rearrangement uses TRBV7-2 and TRBJ2-3; TRBD1 agrees at 8 bases. The CDR3 sequence is 14 residues long. Per germline, CDR1 SGHTA and CDR2 FQGNSA. The J segment lost 2 bases and the V segment lost 10 bases, leaving 8 bases of the junction unmatched. The CDR3 protein is CATKTGAYTDTQYF. The CDR3 DNA is TGTGCCACCAAGACAGGGGCGTACACAGATACGCAGTATTTT.

This clonotype was found many times. The chain joins TRBV6-5 to TRBJ2-7, with a weak D call TRBD1 (6 bases). The CDR3 has 15 amino acids. The ends were cut back, 4 bases at V and 4 bases at J, with 17 bases in the middle. From germline, CDR1 is MNHEY and CDR2 SVGAGI. The CDR3 region is CASSLQGIGPYEQYF. CDR3 coding DNA: TGTGCCAGCAGTTTACAGGGAATCGGTCCTTACGAGCAGTACTTC.

The V and J genes are TRBV18 and TRBJ1-1, with D hard to call. This CDR3 region has 13 residues. Germline CDR1 reads KGHSH; CDR2 reads LQKENI. Between the trimmed V and J ends, which lost 2 bases and 0 bases, there was a span of 4 bases. CDR3: CASSPLMNTEAFF. The CDR3 nucleotides are TGTGCCAGCTCACCATTGATGAACACTGAAGCTTTCTTT.

In the case of this clonotype: This could be a read error, since a much larger clone is one nucleotide away. This chain joins TRBV21-1 and TRBJ2-6. TRBV21-1 has pseudogene status. The CDR3 consists of 17 residues. Written as DNA, the CDR3 is TGTGCCAGCAGCACTAAAATGACAGCATCTGGGGCCAACGTCCTGTCTTTC. It yields the protein CASSTKMTASGANVLSF.

This clonotype came up many times. This chain links TRBV12-3 or TRBV12-4 with TRBJ2-2; maybe TRBD1 (5 bases). V dropped 6 bases and J dropped 3 bases, with 11 bases sitting between them. The length of the CDR3 is 14 residues. For the CDR3, the DNA is TGTGCCAGCAGCCAGGGCCGATACACCGGGGAGCTGTTTTTT. It yields the protein CASSQGRYTGELFF.